Below, 5 T cell receptor beta chains from the same sample are listed, as sequenced in a study of technical replicates of blood from a few donors. Clones were sequenced by immunoSEQ multiplex PCR, and TCRdb holds only the in-frame ones, with some missing. The data show tens of thousands of clones, 96% seen once. Material for sequencing was T cells isolated from PBMCs. The origin of the receptors is a human donor in good health.

This clone was found once. The J gene is TRBJ1-5, the V gene TRBV19, with a weak D call TRBD1 (5 bases). Germline V gives CDR1 LNHDA, CDR2 SQIVND (reference sequence). Between the trimmed V and J ends, which lost 3 bases and 0 bases, there was a span of 15 bases. This CDR3 has 17 amino acids. The CDR3 bases are TGTGCCAGTAGTATCATCACGACAGATTATAGCAATCAGCCCCAGCATTTT. It translates to CASSIITTDYSNQPQHF.

This chain joins TRBV7-3 and TRBJ2-3; perhaps TRBD2 as D (6 bases). The V end lost 2 bases, the J end lost 6 bases, and 9 bases lay between the germline ends. The CDR3 is 13 residues long. Germline V gene lookup returns CDR1 SGHTA and CDR2 FQGTGA. The CDR3, as DNA: TGTGCCAGCAGCTTACTAGCGTTGGATACGCAGTATTTT. It codes for CASSLLALDTQYF.

This chain connects TRBV6-5 to TRBJ1-1; D not resolved. CDR3 length equals 13 residues. Germline V CDR1 and CDR2: MNHEY, SVGAGI. With 0 bases removed from V and 7 bases from J, the gap between germline ends came to 9 bases. The CDR3 region is CASSYSREIEAFF. The CDR3 DNA sequence: TGTGCCAGCAGTTACTCTAGGGAGATTGAAGCTTTCTTT.

V usage is TRBV2 and J usage is TRBJ2-5, with a weak D call TRBD1 (5 bases). The CDR3 loop spans 13 amino acids. The germline CDR1 and CDR2 sequences are SNHLY and FYNNEI. Trimming shortened V by 4 bases and J by 5 bases, and 11 bases separated the two germline ends. The CDR3 DNA reads TGTGCCAGCAGTGGCGGCCCAGGGGAGACCCAGTACTTC. Translating it yields CASSGGPGETQYF.

This chain links TRBV6-5 with TRBJ1-2; D might be TRBD1 (6 bases). Germline V gene lookup returns CDR1 MNHEY and CDR2 SVGAGI. This CDR3 comprises 12 residues. Trimming took off 5 bases at V and 4 bases at J, with 8 bases between the two ends. CDR3 in amino acids: CASSPDSYGYTF. The CDR3 DNA follows: TGTGCCAGCAGTCCGGACAGCTATGGCTACACCTTC.